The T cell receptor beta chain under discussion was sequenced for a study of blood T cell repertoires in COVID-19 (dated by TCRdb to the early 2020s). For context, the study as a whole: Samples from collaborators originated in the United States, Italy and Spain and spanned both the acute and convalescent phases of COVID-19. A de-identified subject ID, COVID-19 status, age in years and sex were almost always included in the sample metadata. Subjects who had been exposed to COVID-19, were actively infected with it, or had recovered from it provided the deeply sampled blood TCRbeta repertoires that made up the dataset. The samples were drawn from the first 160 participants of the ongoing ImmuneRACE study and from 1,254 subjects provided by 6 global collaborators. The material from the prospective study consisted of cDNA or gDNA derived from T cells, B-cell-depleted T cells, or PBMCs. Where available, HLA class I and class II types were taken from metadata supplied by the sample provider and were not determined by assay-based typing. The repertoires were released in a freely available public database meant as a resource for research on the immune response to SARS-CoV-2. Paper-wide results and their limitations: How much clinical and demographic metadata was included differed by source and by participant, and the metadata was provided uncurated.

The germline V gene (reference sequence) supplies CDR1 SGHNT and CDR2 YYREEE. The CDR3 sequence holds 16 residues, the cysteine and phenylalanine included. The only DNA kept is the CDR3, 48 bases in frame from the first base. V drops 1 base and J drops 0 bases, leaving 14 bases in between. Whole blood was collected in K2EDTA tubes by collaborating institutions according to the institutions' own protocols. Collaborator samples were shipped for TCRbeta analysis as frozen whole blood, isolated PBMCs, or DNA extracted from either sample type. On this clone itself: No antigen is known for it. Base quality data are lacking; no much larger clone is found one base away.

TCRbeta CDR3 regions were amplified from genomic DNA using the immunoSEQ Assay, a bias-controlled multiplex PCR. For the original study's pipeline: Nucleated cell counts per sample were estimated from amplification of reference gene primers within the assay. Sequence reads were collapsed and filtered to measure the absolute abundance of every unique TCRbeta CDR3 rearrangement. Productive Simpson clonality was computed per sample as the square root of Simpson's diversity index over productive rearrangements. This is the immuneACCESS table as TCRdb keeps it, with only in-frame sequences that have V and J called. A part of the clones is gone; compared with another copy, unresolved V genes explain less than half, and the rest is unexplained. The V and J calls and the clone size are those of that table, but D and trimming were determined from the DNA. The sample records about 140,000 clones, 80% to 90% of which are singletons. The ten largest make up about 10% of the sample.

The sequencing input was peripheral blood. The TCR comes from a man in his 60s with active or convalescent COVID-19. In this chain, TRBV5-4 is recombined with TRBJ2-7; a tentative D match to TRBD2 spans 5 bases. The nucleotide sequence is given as TGTGCCAGCAGCTTGCTTCGGGCTAGCAGCTCCTACGAGCAGTACTTC. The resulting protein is CASSLLRASSSYEQYF. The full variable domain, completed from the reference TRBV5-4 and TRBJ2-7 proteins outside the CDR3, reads ETGVTQSPTHLIKTRGQQVTLRCSSQSGHNTVSWYQQALGQGPQFIFQYYREEENGRGNFPPRFSGLQFPNYSSELNVNALELDDSALYLCASSLLRASSSYEQYFGPGTRLTVT.